These 15 T cell receptor beta chains were sequenced from one sample in a study of control samples from healthy donors and cancer patients. Only in-frame clones appear in the TCRdb table, and some are missing; sequencing was by immunoSEQ multiplex PCR. The sample yields roughly 150,000 clones, 93% seen once. What was sequenced was blood. These receptors were taken from a man between 45 and 60 years old in good health.

The chain employs TRBV2 and TRBJ1-1, with a possible D match to TRBD1 (5 bases). This CDR3 spans 12 amino acids. V was shortened by 9 bases and J by 9 bases, with 17 bases between the two germline ends. Germline loops: CDR1 SNHLY, CDR2 FYNNEI. CDR3 in DNA: TGTGCCAGTCAGGGTCGTACGGCGAAAGCTTTCTTT. It encodes CASQGRTAKAFF.

This clone occurred once. V is TRBV25-1 and J is TRBJ1-2; 7 nucleotides line up with TRBD1. The CDR3 runs 11 residues. Germline V gene data show CDR1 as MGHDK and CDR2 as SYGVNS. V was clipped by 11 bases and J by 4 bases; unmatched bases: 4. CDR3 bases: TGTGCCGCCCGGGACAGCTATGGCTACACCTTC. Its protein product is CAARDSYGYTF.

The genes are TRBV27 and TRBJ2-2; D is unresolved. The CDR3 is 16 amino acids. V was shortened by 0 bases and J by 3 bases, with 11 bases between the two germline ends. CDR1 is MNHEY, CDR2 SMNVEV, per germline (reference sequence). Here the CDR3 DNA reads TGTGCCAGCAGTTTATCGTCCCTAAGGGACACCGGGGAGCTGTTTTTT. Translation gives CASSLSSLRDTGELFF.

This rearrangement joins TRBV2 to TRBJ2-7, with D maybe TRBD1 (6 bases). Trimming took off 5 bases at V and 5 bases at J, with 10 bases between the two ends. Germline V gene sequence: CDR1 SNHLY, CDR2 FYNNEI. The CDR3 is 12 residues long. DNA for the CDR3: TGTGCCAGCAGTTACACAGGGAACGAGCAGTACTTC. It is translated as CASSYTGNEQYF.

The rearrangement joins TRBV5-6 to TRBJ1-2, with a tentative D call TRBD1 (6 bases). V gave up 5 bases and J gave up 6 bases, with 11 bases separating them. CDR1 SGHDT and CDR2 YYEEEE come from the germline V gene. This CDR3 is 12 amino acids long. The chain's CDR3 is CASRRGGNGYTF. The CDR3 DNA reads TGTGCCAGCAGGAGAGGGGGTAATGGCTACACCTTC.

The V gene is TRBV7-9, the J gene TRBJ2-1, with TRBD2 matching over 7 bases. With 10 bases clipped from V and 10 bases from J, the junction kept 16 bases outside the gene matches. Germline CDR1 is SEHNR and CDR2 is FQNEAQ (reference sequence). CDR3 length: 14 amino acids. The CDR3 here is CATKLSGGEMEQFF. The DNA of the CDR3 is TGTGCCACCAAGCTTAGTGGGGGGGAGATGGAGCAGTTCTTC.

The V and J genes are TRBV24-1 and TRBJ2-6; maybe TRBD1 (6 bases). This CDR3 region has 16 residues. Germline lookup yields CDR1 KGHDR and CDR2 SFDVKD. Trimming shortened V by 1 base and J by 2 bases, and 8 bases separated the two germline ends. The CDR3 DNA reads TGTGCCACCAGTGATTTAGGGGGAACTGGGGCCAACGTCCTGACTTTC. Translated, it gives CATSDLGGTGANVLTF.

The V and J genes are TRBV27 and TRBJ2-7; 11 nucleotides agree with TRBD2. With 3 bases clipped from V and 0 bases from J, the junction kept 10 bases outside the gene matches. CDR3 size: 18 residues. CDR1 and CDR2 (germline): MNHEY, SMNVEV (reference sequence). The CDR3 spells CASSFRTGTSGPSYEQYF. CDR3 nucleotide sequence: TGTGCCAGCAGTTTCCGAACTGGGACTAGCGGACCCTCCTACGAGCAGTACTTC.

The rearrangement links TRBV19 to TRBJ1-2; D is undetermined. With 1 base removed from V and 2 bases from J, the gap between germline ends came to 8 bases. The CDR3 runs to 14 residues. The germline V gene has CDR1 LNHDA and CDR2 SQIVND (reference sequence). This chain's CDR3 is CASSIGTSNYGYTF. DNA of the CDR3: TGTGCCAGTAGTATAGGGACGTCCAACTATGGCTACACCTTC.

This chain links TRBV19 with TRBJ2-7; 7 bases are a match to TRBD2. The trim removed 4 bases at V and 2 bases at J, leaving 2 bases unmatched. The V gene's germline CDR1 is LNHDA and CDR2 SQIVND (reference sequence). This CDR3 region has 13 residues. The CDR3 DNA is TGTGCCAGTAGTAGCGGGAGTCCCTACGAGCAGTACTTC. It yields the protein CASSSGSPYEQYF.

The chain has TRBV28 and TRBJ1-1, with a tentative D call TRBD1 (5 bases). Trimming removed 7 bases at V and 6 bases at J, with 12 bases between. From germline, CDR1 is MDHEN and CDR2 SYDVKM. The CDR3 consists of 12 residues. The CDR3 nucleotides are TGTGCCAGCAAGGGGTGGCCTGCTGAAGCTTTCTTT. Amino acids: CASKGWPAEAFF. Full variable domain (rest looked up from reference TRBV28 and TRBJ1-1): DVKVTQSSRYLVKRTGEKVFLECVQDMDHENMFWYRQDPGLGLRLIYFSYDVKMKEKGDIPEGYSVSREKKERFSLILESASTNQTSMYLCASKGWPAEAFFGQGTRLTVV.

The CDR3 bases are TGTGCCAGCAGCCAAAGGTCTTCCGAGCAGTACTTC. Amino acids: CASSQRSSEQYF. This sequence joins TRBV3-1 (or the pseudogene TRBV3-2) and TRBJ2-7; D is unclear. Per germline, CDR1 LGHDT and CDR2 YNNKEL (reference sequence). This CDR3 region has 12 residues. Trimming removed 2 bases from V and 6 bases from J, with 8 bases in between.

The chain couples TRBV27 to TRBJ2-3; the D gene is possibly TRBD2 (6 bases). Between the trimmed V and J ends, which lost 5 bases and 1 base, there was a span of 16 bases. This CDR3 comprises 16 residues. The germline V gene encodes CDR1 MNHEY and CDR2 SMNVEV (reference sequence). The CDR3 DNA is TGTGCCAGCAGTCCCGGGACTCCCGGGGGCACAGATACGCAGTATTTT. As protein: CASSPGTPGGTDTQYF.

This clone was seen a few times. One junction end does not reproduce the germline sequence, and a read error may be involved. The chain carries TRBV4-1 and TRBJ1-5; no firm D call. The CDR3 consists of 12 residues. CDR1 and CDR2 from the germline V gene are MGHRA and YSYEKL. As DNA, the CDR3 is TGCGCCAGCAGTCAAGCCGATCAGCCCCAGCATTTT. The encoded protein is CASSQADQPQHF.

This clone has only one observation. The rearrangement uses TRBV2 and TRBJ1-4; 9 nucleotides align to TRBD1. J was trimmed by 1 base and V by 6 bases; bases with no gene match: 3. The CDR3 covers 15 residues. Germline CDR1 is SNHLY and CDR2 is FYNNEI. The CDR3 is CASRGQGQTNEKLFF. Written as DNA, the CDR3 is TGTGCCAGCAGAGGACAGGGGCAAACTAATGAAAAACTGTTTTTT. Looking up the rest from reference TRBV2 and TRBJ1-4 gives the full variable domain: EPEVTQTPSHQVTQMGQEVILRCVPISNHLYFYWYRQILGQKVEFLVSFYNNEISEKSEIFDDQFSVERPDGSNFTLKIRSTKLEDSAMYFCASRGQGQTNEKLFFGSGTQLSVL.